This T cell receptor beta chain came from a study of vaccination effects on CD4 cells after COVID-19. Germline lookup yields CDR1 SEHNR and CDR2 FQNEAQ (reference sequence). The V gene lost 2 bases and the J gene lost 0 bases, with 14 bases spanning the gap. The length of the CDR3 is 17 residues. Here immunoSEQ multiplex PCR was the method, and the copy in TCRdb shows in-frame clones only, minus some. The profile shows tens of thousands of clones, approximately 75% of them singletons. The ViraFEST assay expanded antigen-specific CD4+ T cells with viral peptide pools before sequencing. Scientists isolated CD4+ T cells after a roughly 10-day culture period ended. Negative nucleocapsid antibody tests before and after vaccination confirmed no previous SARS-CoV-2 infection. They grew around 2.2 million PBMC in each well, adding 10 IU/ml IL-2 and 10 ug/ml peptides. Cultures received IL-2 medium that replaced half the medium on days 3 and 7.

Note on this clone: Its antigen remains unknown.

General study points: The study found marked clonal contraction of infection- and vaccine-induced clones late after vaccination.

The rearrangement links TRBV7-9 to TRBJ2-1; no clear D. The material sequenced was CD4+ T cells from PBMCs cultured with HCoV-OC43 spike peptides, taken before COVID-19 vaccination. The subset: HCoV-OC43 spike overlapping peptide pool stimulation. The sequence derives from a human donor who received a COVID-19 vaccine. The CDR3 sequence is CASSLKVAVSSYNEQFF. The CDR3 region has the DNA TGTGCCAGCAGCTTAAAGGTGGCGGTTAGCTCCTACAATGAGCAGTTCTTC.